This TCR beta chain was retrieved from a study of blood T cell repertoires in COVID-19. Overall study context: Donors in the United States, Italy and Spain gave samples during acute or convalescent COVID-19. T cells, B-cell-depleted T cells, or PBMCs provided the cDNA or gDNA that served as material.

In the source study's methods: Amplification with reference gene primers provided the estimates of nucleated cell counts. TCRdb keeps only in-frame clones here, not all; method: immunoSEQ multiplex PCR. The V and J calls and the clone size are those of that table, but D and trimming were determined from the DNA. Of around 200,000 clones in the sample, 80% to 90% are singletons; the top ten hold about 0.96%. This clone was seen a few times. CDR3 length: 15 residues. The ends lost 5 bases at V and 3 bases at J; junction bases unmatched: 7. The germline CDR1 and CDR2 sequences are SNHLY and FYNNEI. The TCR originated in a woman aged 18-29 years who had recovered from COVID-19. Sequenced input: peripheral blood. The rearrangement uses TRBV2 and TRBJ1-1, with TRBD1 matching 9 bases. CDR3 nucleotide sequence: TGTGCCAGCAGTATGGGACAGGGTTTTGACACTGAAGCTTTCTTT. It specifies CASSMGQGFDTEAFF.